A selection of T cell receptor beta chains follows, all from one sample in a study of T cells after posttransplantation cyclophosphamide. The table came from immunoSEQ multiplex PCR; TCRdb's copy has only in-frame clones and leaves some out. The sample shows roughly 6,200 clones, none of them appearing just once. Material: PBMCs, obtained after an allogeneic stem cell transplant with post-transplant cyclophosphamide. The receptors stem from a male patient in his 30s who received an allogeneic stem cell transplant from an unrelated donor, was CMV-positive, and had acute and chronic GVHD. The T cells may come from the graft donor. The CDR3 runs from the conserved cysteine through the conserved F or W. The D gene is left open where the match is weak. Clone size is given as once, few or many counts, or a class when the clone is expanded.

j_call,d_call,clone_size,v_call,cdr3_nt,cdr3_aa
TRBJ1-1,TRBD1,medium-sized,TRBV6-5,TGTGCCAGCAGTATTGACAGGGGCACTGAAGCTTTCTTT,CASSIDRGTEAFF
TRBJ1-2,NA,many,TRBV11-3,TGTGCCAGCAGCCTCGCGGGGGGCTGGGGCTACACCTTC,CASSLAGGWGYTF
TRBJ1-3,TRBD1,medium-sized,TRBV11-2,TGTGCCAGCAGCTTATCATCAGGGGGTGGGGGTGGAAACACCATATATTTT,CASSLSSGGGGGNTIYF
TRBJ1-1,NA,many,TRBV27,TGTGCCAGCAGTAAACAACCAGGGGCTGGGAACACTGAAGCTTTCTTT,CASSKQPGAGNTEAFF
TRBJ1-2,NA,many,TRBV7-9,TGTGCCAGCAGCCTAGGAGCCGATGGCTACACCTTC,CASSLGADGYTF
TRBJ2-3,NA,many,TRBV18,TGTGCCAGCTCGCGGACAGACACAGATACGCAGTATTTT,CASSRTDTDTQYF
TRBJ2-5,NA,many,TRBV14,TGTGCCAGCAGCCTCTCTCAAGAGACCCAGTACTTC,CASSLSQETQYF
TRBJ1-1,NA,many,TRBV25-1,TGTGCCAGCAGTAACCGGAGGTTT,CASSNRRF
TRBJ1-2,NA,few,TRBV5-4,TGTGCCAGCACCTACCCGGAGGGGGGCTACACCTTC,CASTYPEGGYTF
TRBJ1-1,TRBD1,few,TRBV9,TGTGCCAGCAGCGTACAGGGACAGGCTAAACGGGGCACTGAAGCTTTCTTT,CASSVQGQAKRGTEAFF
TRBJ2-7,NA,many,TRBV5-6,TGTGCCAGCAGCTTTAGGACTCCGGAGGACGAGCAGTACTTC,CASSFRTPEDEQYF
TRBJ2-7,TRBD1,many,TRBV5-1,TGCGCCAGCAGCCGGACAGGGGTCCTTTATTACGAGCAGTACTTC,CASSRTGVLYYEQYF
TRBJ1-6,TRBD1,many,TRBV6-5,TGTGCCAGCAGTTACTCCCGGAGAGGGGGCGATTCACCCCTCCACTTT,CASSYSRRGGDSPLHF
TRBJ2-3,NA,many,TRBV19,TGTGCCAGTAGTATGGCTTTCACAGATACGCAGTATTTT,CASSMAFTDTQYF
TRBJ2-2,TRBD1,many,TRBV6-6,TGTGCCAGCGTCCAGACAGGGGGGAACACCGGGGAGCTGTTTTTT,CASVQTGGNTGELFF
TRBJ2-3,NA,medium-sized,TRBV27,TGTGCCAGCAGTTTAATTGGCGGATCTTCAGATACGCAGTATTTT,CASSLIGGSSDTQYF
TRBJ1-1,NA,medium-sized,TRBV7-8,TGTGCCAGCAGCTTTTACTCGAACACTGAAGCTTTCTTT,CASSFYSNTEAFF
TRBJ1-2,NA,many,TRBV19,TGTGCCACGAACCCTAGAGGACAGCAATATGGCTACACCTTC,CATNPRGQQYGYTF
TRBJ2-2,NA,many,TRBV27,TGTGCCAGCAGTTTAAGCGGGAACACCGGGGAGCTGTTTTTT,CASSLSGNTGELFF
TRBJ2-2,NA,many,TRBV10-3,TGTGCCACCGAGAGGGCGGAAGCTAATACCGGGGAGCTGTTTTTT,CATERAEANTGELFF
TRBJ2-7,NA,many,TRBV6-5,TGTGCCAGCAGTTACTCGATCCAGGACGAGCAGTACTTC,CASSYSIQDEQYF
TRBJ2-7,TRBD2,many,TRBV4-2,TGTGCCAGCAGCCAAGGCCTCTGGCGGGAGGCCTCCTACGAGCAGTACTTC,CASSQGLWREASYEQYF
TRBJ1-1,NA,many,TRBV7-2,TGTGCCAGCAGCTTACAGGGAAGCACTGAAGCTTTCTTT,CASSLQGSTEAFF